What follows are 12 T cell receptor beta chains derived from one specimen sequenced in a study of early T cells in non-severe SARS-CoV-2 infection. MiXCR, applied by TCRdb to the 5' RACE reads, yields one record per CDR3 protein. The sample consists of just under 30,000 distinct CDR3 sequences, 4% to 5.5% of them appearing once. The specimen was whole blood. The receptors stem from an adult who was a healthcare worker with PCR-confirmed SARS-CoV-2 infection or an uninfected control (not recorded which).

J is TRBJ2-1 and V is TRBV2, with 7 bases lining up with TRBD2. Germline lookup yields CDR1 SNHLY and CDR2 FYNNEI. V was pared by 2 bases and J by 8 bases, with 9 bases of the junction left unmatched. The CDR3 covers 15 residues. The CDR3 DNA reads TGTGCCAGCAGTGAAAGGTCGGGGGGACGACATGAGCAGTTCTTC. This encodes CASSERSGGRHEQFF. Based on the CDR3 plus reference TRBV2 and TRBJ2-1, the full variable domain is EPEVTQTPSHQVTQMGQEVILRCVPISNHLYFYWYRQILGQKVEFLVSFYNNEISEKSEIFDDQFSVERPDGSNFTLKIRSTKLEDSAMYFCASSERSGGRHEQFFGPGTRLTVL.

CDR3 sequence (DNA): TGTGCCAGCAGCCCCGTAGGTGTTTTTGCCCCAAATGAGCAGTTCTTC. Translation: CASSPVGVFAPNEQFF. The chain links TRBV7-9 to TRBJ2-1; no reliable D call. Germline CDR1 reads SEHNR; CDR2 reads FQNEAQ (reference sequence). The CDR3 consists of 16 residues. V was trimmed by 5 bases and J by 7 bases, leaving 21 bases between them.

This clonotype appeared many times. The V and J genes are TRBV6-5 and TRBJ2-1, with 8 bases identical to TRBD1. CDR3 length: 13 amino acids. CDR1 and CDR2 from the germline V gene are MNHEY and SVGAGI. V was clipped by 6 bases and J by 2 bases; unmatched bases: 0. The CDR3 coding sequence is TGTGCCAGCAGACAGGGGGCCTACAATGAGCAGTTCTTC. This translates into CASRQGAYNEQFF.

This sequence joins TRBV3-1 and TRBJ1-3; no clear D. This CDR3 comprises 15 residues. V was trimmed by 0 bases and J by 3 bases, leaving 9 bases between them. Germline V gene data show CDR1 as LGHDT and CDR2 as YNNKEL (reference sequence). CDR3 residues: CASSQDRLVGNTIYF. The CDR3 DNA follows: TGTGCCAGCAGCCAAGACAGACTCGTTGGAAACACCATATATTTT.

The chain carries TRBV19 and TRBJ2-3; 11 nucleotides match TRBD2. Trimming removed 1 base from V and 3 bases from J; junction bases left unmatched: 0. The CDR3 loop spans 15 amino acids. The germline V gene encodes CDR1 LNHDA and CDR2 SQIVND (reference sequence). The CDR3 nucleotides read TGTGCCAGTAGTATAGGACTAGCGGGGACAGATACGCAGTATTTT. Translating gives CASSIGLAGTDTQYF.

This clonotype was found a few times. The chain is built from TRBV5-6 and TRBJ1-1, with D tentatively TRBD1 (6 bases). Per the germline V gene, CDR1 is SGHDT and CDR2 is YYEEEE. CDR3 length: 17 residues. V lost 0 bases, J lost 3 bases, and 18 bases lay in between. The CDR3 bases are TGTGCCAGCAGCTTGGTCTTACAGGGCTGGAGGGACACTGAAGCTTTCTTT. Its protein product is CASSLVLQGWRDTEAFF.

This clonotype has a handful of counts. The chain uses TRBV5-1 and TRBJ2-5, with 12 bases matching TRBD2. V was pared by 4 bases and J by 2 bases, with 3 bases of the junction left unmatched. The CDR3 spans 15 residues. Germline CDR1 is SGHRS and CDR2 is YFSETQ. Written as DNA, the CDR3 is TGCGCCAGCAGCACCGGACTAGCGGGACAAGAGACCCAGTACTTC. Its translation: CASSTGLAGQETQYF.

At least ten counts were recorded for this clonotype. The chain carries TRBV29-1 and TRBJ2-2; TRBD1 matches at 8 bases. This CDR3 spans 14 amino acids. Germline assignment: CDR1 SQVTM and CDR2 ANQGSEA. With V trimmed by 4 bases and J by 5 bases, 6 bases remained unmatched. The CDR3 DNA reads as TGCAGCGTTGGTGTCACAGGGGGGACCGGGGAGCTGTTTTTT. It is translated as CSVGVTGGTGELFF.

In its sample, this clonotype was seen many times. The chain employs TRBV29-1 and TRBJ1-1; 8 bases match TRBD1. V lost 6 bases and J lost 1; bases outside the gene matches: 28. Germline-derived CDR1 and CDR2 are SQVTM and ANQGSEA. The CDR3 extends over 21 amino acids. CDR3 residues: CSVAPQRWEAGQGGRNTEAFF. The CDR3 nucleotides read TGCAGCGTCGCACCACAGCGTTGGGAAGCAGGACAGGGAGGACGGAACACTGAAGCTTTCTTT.

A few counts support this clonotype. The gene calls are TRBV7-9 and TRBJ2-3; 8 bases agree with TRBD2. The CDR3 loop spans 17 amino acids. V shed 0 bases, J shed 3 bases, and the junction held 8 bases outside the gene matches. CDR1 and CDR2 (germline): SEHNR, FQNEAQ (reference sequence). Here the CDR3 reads CASSLALRGGTTDTQYF. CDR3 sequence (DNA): TGTGCCAGCAGCTTAGCGCTCCGGGGGGGCACGACAGATACGCAGTATTTT.

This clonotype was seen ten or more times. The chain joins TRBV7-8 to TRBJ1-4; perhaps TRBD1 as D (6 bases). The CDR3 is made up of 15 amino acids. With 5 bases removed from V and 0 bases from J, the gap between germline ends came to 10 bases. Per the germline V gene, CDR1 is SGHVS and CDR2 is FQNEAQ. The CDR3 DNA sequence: TGTGCCAGCAGCCCAACAGGGTCAACTAATGAAAAACTGTTTTTT. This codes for CASSPTGSTNEKLFF.

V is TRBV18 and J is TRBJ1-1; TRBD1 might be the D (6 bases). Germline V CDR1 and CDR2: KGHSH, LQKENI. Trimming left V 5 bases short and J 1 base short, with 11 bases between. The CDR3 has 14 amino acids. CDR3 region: CASSSGAQNTEAFF. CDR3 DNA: TGTGCCAGCTCATCAGGGGCCCAGAACACTGAAGCTTTCTTT.